What follows are 24 T cell receptor beta chains derived from one specimen sequenced in a study of T cell responses to AZD1222 COVID-19 vaccine (dated by TCRdb to 2020 to 2022). According to the study, the label for this sample's time point signals: baseline before first vaccination. Library generation was performed with the immunoSEQ multiplex PCR assay. Not all clones reach the TCRdb copy of this immuneACCESS table, which keeps in-frame sequences only. Checked studies attribute under half of the gap to unresolved V genes and leave the rest unexplained. The sample contains over 100,000 clones, around nine tenths of them found a single time. The ten largest account for 7% to 10% of the sample. Sequencing was performed on peripheral blood, taken on day 0 of AZD1222 vaccination. Receptors were obtained from an adult in good health.

The rearrangement uses TRBV6-6 and TRBJ2-5; no reliable D call. Deletions cut 8 bases from V and 4 bases from J, with 2 bases between. This CDR3 spans 9 amino acids. Looked up from germline, CDR1 is MNHNY and CDR2 is SVGAGI (reference sequence). CDR3 sequence (DNA): TGTGCCAGCGGAGAGACCCAGTACTTC. Its protein is CASGETQYF.

The rearrangement uses TRBV11-3 and TRBJ2-7, with D unresolved. The CDR3 covers 13 residues. Germline CDR1 SGHNT, CDR2 YENEEA. The V gene lost 1 base and the J gene lost 4 bases, with 8 bases spanning the gap. DNA of the CDR3: TGTGCCAGCAGCTTAGGGGTCCAATACGAGCAGTACTTC. Translation: CASSLGVQYEQYF.

The rearrangement links TRBV30 to TRBJ1-1; no definite D call. This CDR3 spans 14 amino acids. V dropped 4 bases and J dropped 4 bases, with 16 bases sitting between them. Per the germline V gene, CDR1 is GTSNPN and CDR2 is SVGIG (reference sequence). The chain's CDR3 is CAWTPPARVTEAFF. CDR3 in DNA: TGTGCCTGGACTCCACCAGCTAGGGTCACTGAAGCTTTCTTT.

This rearrangement joins TRBV25-1 to TRBJ2-7; 8 bases are shared with TRBD1. Germline values: CDR1 MGHDK, CDR2 SYGVNS. The CDR3 runs 18 residues. The junction had 17 bases not matched to a gene; V was cut back by 3 bases and J by 4 bases. CDR3 protein: CASSDPDREKTPRYEQYF. DNA for the CDR3: TGTGCCAGCAGTGACCCGGACAGGGAAAAAACCCCCCGATACGAGCAGTACTTC.

The chain joins TRBV5-4 to TRBJ2-1; TRBD2 aligns across 10 bases. Germline CDR1 SGHNT, CDR2 YYREEE (reference sequence). After removal of 5 bases from V and 6 bases from J, the junction contained 8 bases not matched to a gene. The CDR3 consists of 15 residues. The chain's CDR3 is CASRELAGSPNEQFF. The CDR3 DNA reads TGTGCCAGCAGGGAACTAGCGGGGTCCCCCAATGAGCAGTTCTTC. Variable domain in full (rest from reference TRBV5-4 and TRBJ2-1): ETGVTQSPTHLIKTRGQQVTLRCSSQSGHNTVSWYQQALGQGPQFIFQYYREEENGRGNFPPRFSGLQFPNYSSELNVNALELDDSALYLCASRELAGSPNEQFFGPGTRLTVL.

CDR3 amino acids: CAWSPGTAMNTEAFF. For the CDR3, the DNA is TGTGCCTGGAGTCCTGGGACAGCAATGAACACTGAAGCTTTCTTT. The rearrangement uses TRBV30 and TRBJ1-1, with TRBD1 identical over 7 bases. This CDR3 spans 15 amino acids. J lost 0 bases, V lost 2 bases, and 6 bases had no gene match. From germline, CDR1 is GTSNPN and CDR2 SVGIG (reference sequence).

This rearrangement joins TRBV3-1 (or the pseudogene TRBV3-2) to TRBJ1-1; TRBD1 might be the D (6 bases). This CDR3 spans 13 amino acids. Per the germline V gene, CDR1 is LGHDT and CDR2 is YNNKEL (reference sequence). Between the trimmed V and J ends, which lost 0 bases and 5 bases, there was a span of 7 bases. The DNA for the CDR3 is TGTGCCAGCAGCCAAGATAGGGGGACTGAAGCTTTCTTT. It specifies CASSQDRGTEAFF.

This chain joins TRBV27 and TRBJ2-6; 8 positions agree with TRBD2. This CDR3 has 15 amino acids. CDR1 is MNHEY, CDR2 SMNVEV, per germline (reference sequence). V dropped 7 bases and J dropped 1; count of bases not matched to a gene: 3. CDR3 coding DNA: TGTGCCAGCACCGGGGGGGGGTCTGGGGCCAACGTCCTGACTTTC. As protein: CASTGGGSGANVLTF.

This sequence joins TRBV5-1 and TRBJ2-2; 8 positions match TRBD1. This CDR3 is 16 amino acids long. Trimming at V came to 1 base and at J to 5 bases, leaving 7 bases not matched to a gene. Looked up from germline, CDR1 is SGHRS and CDR2 is YFSETQ. CDR3 in DNA: TGCGCCAGCAGCTTGCGTCAGGGGGCGCGGACCGGGGAGCTGTTTTTT. It specifies CASSLRQGARTGELFF.

This clone has a single count. The V gene is TRBV28, the J gene TRBJ1-4; D perhaps matches TRBD1 (6 bases). This CDR3 region has 15 residues. With 3 bases removed from V and 7 bases from J, the gap between germline ends came to 15 bases. CDR1 is MDHEN, CDR2 SYDVKM, per germline. CDR3 bases: TGTGCCAGCAGTTTGAATGGGGGCGCCGTTGAAAAACTGTTTTTT. Translated, it gives CASSLNGGAVEKLFF.

J is TRBJ2-7 and V is TRBV5-1; 11 bases map to TRBD1. V trimming: 4 bases; J trimming: 4 bases; junction bases outside the gene matches: 4. The CDR3 loop spans 14 amino acids. Germline assignment: CDR1 SGHRS and CDR2 YFSETQ. Here the CDR3 reads CASSRTGGLYEQYF. CDR3 sequence (DNA): TGCGCCAGCAGCCGGACAGGGGGCTTATACGAGCAGTACTTC.

The gene calls are TRBV2 and TRBJ2-7; tentative D call: TRBD1 (5 bases). Germline CDR1 SNHLY, CDR2 FYNNEI. The V end was cut by 8 bases, the J end by 1 base, with 12 bases between. This CDR3 is 13 amino acids long. The DNA for the CDR3 is TGTGCCAGCTTCGCCCCAGGGTCCTACGAGCAGTACTTC. Protein sequence: CASFAPGSYEQYF.

This chain connects TRBV7-3 to TRBJ2-2, with TRBD2 matching 7 bases. Germline-derived CDR1 and CDR2 are SGHTA and FQGTGA. The CDR3 has 15 residues. V was pared by 5 bases and J by 3 bases, with 6 bases of the junction left unmatched. The CDR3 protein is CASSRGRADTGELFF. The CDR3 coding sequence is TGTGCCAGCAGCCGGGGGAGGGCCGACACCGGGGAGCTGTTTTTT.

The rearrangement uses TRBV7-9 and TRBJ1-6; D ambiguous. This CDR3 region has 14 residues. Germline V lookup: CDR1 SEHNR, CDR2 FQNEAQ (reference sequence). V was pared by 1 base and J by 10 bases, with 11 bases between. The CDR3 spells CASSLDGKVSPLHF. DNA for the CDR3: TGTGCCAGCAGCTTAGATGGGAAGGTCTCACCCCTCCACTTT. The whole variable domain, filled in from reference TRBV7-9 and TRBJ1-6, reads DTGVSQNPRHKITKRGQNVTFRCDPISEHNRLYWYRQTLGQGPEFLTYFQNEAQLEKSRLLSDRFSAERPKGSFSTLEIQRTEQGDSAMYLCASSLDGKVSPLHFGNGTRLTVT.

This chain links TRBV9 with TRBJ1-1; D is perhaps TRBD1 (5 bases). Germline CDR1 reads SGDLS; CDR2 reads YYNGEE. This CDR3 has 14 residues. V lost 3 bases to trimming and J lost 6 bases, with 15 bases between them. Here the CDR3 reads CASSGGSVVAEAFF. The CDR3 region has the DNA TGTGCCAGCAGCGGGGGGTCCGTAGTAGCTGAAGCTTTCTTT.

J is TRBJ2-2 and V is TRBV7-3; 10 nucleotides match TRBD2. The CDR3 contains 16 residues. V lost 6 bases to trimming and J lost 0 bases; unmatched junction nucleotides: 4. The germline gives CDR1 SGHTA, CDR2 FQGTGA. The DNA of the CDR3 is TGTGCCAGCAGAATAGCGGGGGGCGCGAACACCGGGGAGCTGTTTTTT. Amino acids: CASRIAGGANTGELFF. Complete variable domain (other parts from reference TRBV7-3 and TRBJ2-2): GAGVSQTPSNKVTEKGKYVELRCDPISGHTALYWYRQSLGQGPEFLIYFQGTGAADDSGLPNDRFFAVRPEGSVSTLKIQRTERGDSAVYLCASRIAGGANTGELFFGEGSRLTVL.

This rearrangement joins TRBV7-3 to TRBJ2-1; 8 bases are a match to TRBD1. With 5 bases clipped from V and 4 bases from J, the junction kept 7 bases outside the gene matches. This CDR3 is 15 amino acids long. Germline CDR1 and CDR2: SGHTA and FQGTGA. Written as DNA, the CDR3 is TGTGCCAGCAGCCCTCGCTGGGACAGGTACAATGAGCAGTTCTTC. It yields the protein CASSPRWDRYNEQFF.

The chain links TRBV6-2 or TRBV6-3 to TRBJ2-7; no reliable D call. V was shortened by 5 bases and J by 2 bases, with 7 bases between the two germline ends. Germline V gives CDR1 MNHEY, CDR2 SVGEGT. The CDR3 has 12 amino acids. CDR3 in amino acids: CASSHNAYEQYF. DNA of the CDR3: TGTGCCAGCAGTCATAACGCCTACGAGCAGTACTTC.

The V gene is TRBV30, the J gene TRBJ1-6; D gene uncertain. The V gene's germline CDR1 is GTSNPN and CDR2 SVGIG (reference sequence). This CDR3 comprises 15 residues. With 1 base removed from V and 5 bases from J, the gap between germline ends came to 12 bases. The CDR3 nucleotides are TGTGCCTGGAGTGACCCCCGGGGTCATAATTCACCCCTCCACTTT. It encodes CAWSDPRGHNSPLHF. The full variable domain, in which reference TRBV30 and TRBJ1-6 provide the parts outside the CDR3, is SQTIHQWPATLVQPVGSPLSLECTVEGTSNPNLYWYRQAAGRGLQLLFYSVGIGQISSEVPQNLSASRPQDRQFILSSKKLLLSDSGFYLCAWSDPRGHNSPLHFGNGTRLTVT.

This chain connects TRBV13 to TRBJ2-7; D remains ambiguous. This CDR3 spans 14 amino acids. Trimming removed 5 bases from V and 4 bases from J, with 15 bases in between. CDR1 is PRHDT, CDR2 FYEKMQ, per germline (reference sequence). The CDR3 loop reads CASSTGRGKYEQYF. For the CDR3, the DNA is TGTGCCAGCAGCACCGGACGAGGAAAATACGAGCAGTACTTC.

This clone was seen only once. This chain connects TRBV27 to TRBJ2-7; 9 nucleotides line up with TRBD1. Germline CDR1 is MNHEY and CDR2 is SMNVEV (reference sequence). V gave up 3 bases and J gave up 5 bases; unmatched junction bases: 8. The length of the CDR3 is 15 residues. The CDR3: CASSFLGTGLHEQYF. The CDR3 DNA sequence: TGTGCCAGCAGTTTTCTGGGGACAGGGTTACACGAGCAGTACTTC.

The chain joins TRBV24-1 to TRBJ2-7, with D perhaps given as TRBD1 or TRBD2 (5 bases each). The germline V gene encodes CDR1 KGHDR and CDR2 SFDVKD. The V and J ends lost 0 bases and 5 bases respectively, with 19 bases between them. This CDR3 comprises 17 residues. Here the CDR3 reads CATSDLPRGQGRDEQYF. Written as DNA, the CDR3 is TGTGCCACCAGTGATTTGCCGAGGGGCCAAGGTCGCGACGAGCAGTACTTC.

This clone turned up a few times. The chain couples TRBV3-1 (or the pseudogene TRBV3-2) to TRBJ2-7, with 7 nucleotides matching TRBD2. Germline assignment: CDR1 LGHDT and CDR2 YNNKEL (reference sequence). Losses at the gene ends were 8 bases for V and 3 bases for J; bases not matched to a gene: 16. The CDR3 has 16 residues. As DNA, the CDR3 is TGTGCCAGCCAAGCGAGAGGGGAGGGGACCGACTACGAGCAGTACTTC. The encoded protein is CASQARGEGTDYEQYF.

The V and J genes are TRBV7-2 and TRBJ1-1; D is undetermined. This CDR3 has 13 amino acids. The germline V gene encodes CDR1 SGHTA and CDR2 FQGNSA. Trimming took 1 base from V and 5 from J, leaving 8 bases between them. Here the CDR3 DNA reads TGTGCCAGCAGCTTAGGGAGAGAAACTGAAGCTTTCTTT. It encodes CASSLGRETEAFF.